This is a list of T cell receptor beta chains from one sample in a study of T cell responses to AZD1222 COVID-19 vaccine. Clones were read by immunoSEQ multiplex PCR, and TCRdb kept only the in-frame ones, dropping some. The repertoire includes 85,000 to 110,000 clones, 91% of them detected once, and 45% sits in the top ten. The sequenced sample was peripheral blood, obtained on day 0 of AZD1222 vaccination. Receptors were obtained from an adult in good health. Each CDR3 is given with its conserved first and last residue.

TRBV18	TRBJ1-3	CASSPGNVRFGGNTIYF
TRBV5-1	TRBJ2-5	CASSPSGDQETQYF
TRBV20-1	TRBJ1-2	CSANDPDSYGYTF
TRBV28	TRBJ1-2	CARGQGVSNYGYTF
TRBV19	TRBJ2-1	CASTRGGGSYNEQFF
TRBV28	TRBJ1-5	CASSSTGGGSQPQHF
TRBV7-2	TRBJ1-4	CASSGQGYEKLFF
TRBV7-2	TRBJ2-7	CASSHQTEYEQYF
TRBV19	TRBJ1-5	CASKAGRVNQPQHF
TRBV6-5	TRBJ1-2	CASKEDYGYTF
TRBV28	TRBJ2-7	CASSFPGAAYEQYF
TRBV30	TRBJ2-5	CAWTGTSGRGETQYF
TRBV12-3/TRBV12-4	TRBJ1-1	CASRVNTEAFF
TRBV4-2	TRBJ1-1	CASSQVAEYLKGDTEAFF
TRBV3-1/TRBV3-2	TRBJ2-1	CASSQVGTRGYNEQFF
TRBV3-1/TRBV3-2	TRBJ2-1	CASSLKLALKNNEQFF
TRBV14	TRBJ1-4	CASSRGMGEKLFF
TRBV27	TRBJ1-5	CASIKGGGWSNQPQHF
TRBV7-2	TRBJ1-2	CASSLMGYGYTF
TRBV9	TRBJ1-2	CASSVDGHTSEYGYTF
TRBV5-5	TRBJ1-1	CASSLGRREDTEAFF
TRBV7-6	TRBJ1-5	CASSLGQGLNQPQHF
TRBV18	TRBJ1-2	CASSLDGQRDYGYTF
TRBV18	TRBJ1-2	CASSPRTVRDYTF
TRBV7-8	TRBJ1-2	CASSLARTGLNYGYTF
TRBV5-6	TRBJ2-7	CASSLNREQYF
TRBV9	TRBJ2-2	CASSLDSGRPVGTGELFF
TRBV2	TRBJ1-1	CASSEGQGITEAFF
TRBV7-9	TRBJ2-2	CASSYPGQVNTGELFF
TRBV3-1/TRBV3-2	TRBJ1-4	CASSQGVPGTGPEKLFF
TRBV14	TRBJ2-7	CASSQDGDRKDSGYSYEQYF
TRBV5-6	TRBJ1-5	CASSLSRAQPQHF
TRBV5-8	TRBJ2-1	CASYRTSGRSENEQFF